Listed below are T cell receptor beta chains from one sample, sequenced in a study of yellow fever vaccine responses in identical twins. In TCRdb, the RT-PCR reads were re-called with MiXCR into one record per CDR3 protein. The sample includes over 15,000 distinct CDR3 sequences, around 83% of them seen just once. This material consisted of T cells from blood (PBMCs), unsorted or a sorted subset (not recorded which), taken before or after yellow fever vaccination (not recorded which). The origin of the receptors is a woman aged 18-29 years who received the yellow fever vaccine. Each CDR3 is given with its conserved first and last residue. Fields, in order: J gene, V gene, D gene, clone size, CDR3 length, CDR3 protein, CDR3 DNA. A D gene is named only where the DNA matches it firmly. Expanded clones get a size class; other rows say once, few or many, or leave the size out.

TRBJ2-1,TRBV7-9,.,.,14,CASSQLARPNEQFF,TGTGCCAGCAGCCAACTAGCTAGACCGAATGAGCAGTTCTTC
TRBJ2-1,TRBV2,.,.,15,CASRGLDRPHNEQFF,TGTGCCAGCAGGGGCCTGGACAGACCCCACAATGAGCAGTTCTTC
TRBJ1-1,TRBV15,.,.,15,CATSPWGGMVTEAFF,TGTGCCACCAGCCCCTGGGGAGGGATGGTAACTGAAGCTTTCTTT
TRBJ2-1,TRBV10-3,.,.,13,CAISEASYNEQFF,TGTGCCATCAGTGAGGCCAGTTACAATGAGCAGTTCTTC
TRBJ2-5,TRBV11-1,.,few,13,CASSRLVPETQYF,TGTGCCAGCAGCCGACTAGTCCCAGAGACCCAGTACTTC
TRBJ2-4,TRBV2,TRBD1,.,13,CASSHDRGYIQYF,TGTGCCAGCAGTCACGACAGGGGATACATTCAGTACTTC
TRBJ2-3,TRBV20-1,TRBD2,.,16,CSASRLAGIFTDTQYF,TGCAGTGCTAGCAGACTAGCGGGGATATTCACAGATACGCAGTATTTT
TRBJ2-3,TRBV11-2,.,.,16,CASSFRRGTSTDTQYF,TGTGCCAGCAGCTTCCGAAGAGGCACAAGCACAGATACGCAGTATTTT
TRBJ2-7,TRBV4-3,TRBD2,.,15,CASSQVGAGGGEQYF,TGCGCCAGCAGCCAAGTAGGAGCGGGAGGCGGCGAGCAGTACTTC
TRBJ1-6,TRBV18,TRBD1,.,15,CASSPRDSGNSPLHF,TGTGCCAGCTCCCCTCGGGACAGCGGTAATTCACCCCTCCACTTT